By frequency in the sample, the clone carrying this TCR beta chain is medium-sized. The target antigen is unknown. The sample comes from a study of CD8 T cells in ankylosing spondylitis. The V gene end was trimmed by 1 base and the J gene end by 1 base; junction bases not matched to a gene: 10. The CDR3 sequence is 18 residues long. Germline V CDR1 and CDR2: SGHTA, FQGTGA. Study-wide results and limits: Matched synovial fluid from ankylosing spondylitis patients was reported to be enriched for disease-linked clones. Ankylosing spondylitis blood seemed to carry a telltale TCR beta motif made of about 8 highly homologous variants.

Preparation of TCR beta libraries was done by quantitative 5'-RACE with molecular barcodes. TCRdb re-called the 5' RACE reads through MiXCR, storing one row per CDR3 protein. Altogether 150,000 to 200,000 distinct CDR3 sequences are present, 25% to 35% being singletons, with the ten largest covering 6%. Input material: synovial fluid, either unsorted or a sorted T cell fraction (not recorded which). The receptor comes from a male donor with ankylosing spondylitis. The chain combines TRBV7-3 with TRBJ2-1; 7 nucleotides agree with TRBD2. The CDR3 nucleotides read TGTGCCAGCAGCTTAATTCGGTCGAGCGGGGTATCCTACAATGAGCAGTTCTTC. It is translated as CASSLIRSSGVSYNEQFF.